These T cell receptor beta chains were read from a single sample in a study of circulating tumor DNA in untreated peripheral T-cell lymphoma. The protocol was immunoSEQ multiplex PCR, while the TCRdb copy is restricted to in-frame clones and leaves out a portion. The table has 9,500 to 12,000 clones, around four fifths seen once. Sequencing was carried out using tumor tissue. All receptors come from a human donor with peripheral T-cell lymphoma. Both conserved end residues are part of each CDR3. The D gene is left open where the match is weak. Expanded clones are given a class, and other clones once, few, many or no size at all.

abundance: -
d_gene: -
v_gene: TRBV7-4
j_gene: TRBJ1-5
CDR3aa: CASSLSENQPQHF
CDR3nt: TGTGCCAGCAGCTTAAGCGAGAATCAGCCCCAGCATTTT

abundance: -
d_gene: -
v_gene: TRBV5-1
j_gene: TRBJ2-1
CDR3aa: CASSTGWGLDNEQFF
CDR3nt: TGCGCCAGCAGCACTGGATGGGGGCTGGACAATGAGCAGTTCTTC

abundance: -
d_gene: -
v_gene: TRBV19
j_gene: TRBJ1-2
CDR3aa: CASSPFDYGYTF
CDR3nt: TGTGCCAGTAGCCCTTTCGACTATGGCTACACCTTC

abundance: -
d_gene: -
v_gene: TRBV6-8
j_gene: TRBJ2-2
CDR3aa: CASTTNWVSGELFF
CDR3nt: TGTGCCAGCACCACTAACTGGGTATCGGGGGAGCTGTTTTTT

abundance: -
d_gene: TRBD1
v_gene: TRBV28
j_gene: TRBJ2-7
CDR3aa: CASLAGTGGEQYF
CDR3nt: TGTGCCAGCCTAGCTGGGACAGGGGGCGAGCAGTACTTC

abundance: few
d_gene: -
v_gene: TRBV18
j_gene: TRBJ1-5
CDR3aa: CASSRGQNQPQHF
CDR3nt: TGTGCCAGCTCACGAGGACAGAATCAGCCCCAGCATTTT

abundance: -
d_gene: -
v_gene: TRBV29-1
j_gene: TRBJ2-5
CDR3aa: CSVEGSIQETQYF
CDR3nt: TGCAGCGTTGAAGGTTCTATCCAAGAGACCCAGTACTTC

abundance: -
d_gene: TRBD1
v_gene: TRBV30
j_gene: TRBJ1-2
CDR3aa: CAWSAYQTGTGRGYTF
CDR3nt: TGTGCCTGGAGTGCCTATCAGACAGGGACGGGCCGTGGCTACACCTTC

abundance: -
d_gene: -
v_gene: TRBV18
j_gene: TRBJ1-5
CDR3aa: CASSRGSSNQPQHF
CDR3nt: TGTGCCAGCTCCCGGGGCAGTAGCAATCAGCCCCAGCATTTT

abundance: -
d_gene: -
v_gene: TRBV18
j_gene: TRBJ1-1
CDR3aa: CASSPPAGGGTEAFF
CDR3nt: TGTGCCAGCTCACCACCTGCGGGAGGGGGTACTGAAGCTTTCTTT